The 23 T cell receptor beta chains listed next were all sequenced from one sample in a study of T cells in localized non-small cell lung cancer (dated by TCRdb to 2019 to 2021). Library generation was performed with the immunoSEQ multiplex PCR assay. TCRdb took this table from immuneACCESS and kept in-frame rearrangements with V and J called. Such tables lack part of the clones; where checked against another copy, unresolved V genes explain under half of the gap, and the rest is unexplained. Present in this sample are around 50,000 clones, more than 75% of which were seen just once. The ten largest account for roughly a sixth of the sample. This specimen was PBMCs, taken before any cancer treatment. The receptor source for this set is a female donor with stage II lung adenocarcinoma.

This clone was observed a few times. The chain recombines TRBV29-1 with TRBJ1-3, with no clear D. The V gene lost 4 bases and the J gene lost 0 bases, with 4 bases spanning the gap. The CDR3 consists of 12 residues. Per germline, CDR1 SQVTM and CDR2 ANQGSEA. DNA of the CDR3: TGCAGCGTTGTAAGCTCTGGAAACACCATATATTTT. Residues: CSVVSSGNTIYF.

The rearrangement uses TRBV7-6 and TRBJ2-7, with D perhaps matching TRBD1 (6 bases). This CDR3 region has 14 residues. Trimming cost V 5 bases and J 0 bases, with 11 bases left between them. Germline CDR1 is SGHVS and CDR2 is FNYEAQ. The CDR3 sequence: CASSPGEISYEQYF. The CDR3, as DNA: TGTGCCAGCAGCCCAGGGGAGATCTCCTACGAGCAGTACTTC.

This chain uses TRBV6-1 with TRBJ1-3, with 8 bases aligning to TRBD1. Trimming took 4 bases from V and 0 from J; bases not matched to a gene: 2. Germline CDR1 is MNHNS and CDR2 is SASEGT. The CDR3 length is 15 residues. The CDR3 nucleotides are TGTGCCAGCAGTGTTGGGACAGGCTCTGGAAACACCATATATTTT. Protein: CASSVGTGSGNTIYF.

The V and J genes are TRBV7-8 and TRBJ2-7; TRBD1 aligns across 7 bases. The CDR3 covers 15 residues. Per germline, CDR1 SGHVS and CDR2 FQNEAQ. The V and J ends lost 1 base and 1 base, in that order; junction bases with no gene match: 4. In nucleotides, the CDR3 is TGTGCCAGCAGCTTAGGGTGGACAGGATCCTACGAGCAGTACTTC. This gives the protein CASSLGWTGSYEQYF.

This clone was observed once. This sequence joins TRBV13 and TRBJ2-7; D gene unclear. Deletions cut 3 bases from V and 1 base from J, with 1 base between. The CDR3 extends over 11 amino acids. The V gene's germline CDR1 is PRHDT and CDR2 FYEKMQ (reference sequence). The CDR3 region has the DNA TGTGCCAGCAGCTTGTCCTACGAGCAGTACTTC. Its protein product is CASSLSYEQYF.

The chain combines TRBV5-1 with TRBJ2-2; a possible D gene is TRBD2 (6 bases). Germline V gene lookup returns CDR1 SGHRS and CDR2 YFSETQ. The V end was cut by 2 bases, the J end by 6 bases, with 14 bases between. The CDR3 loop spans 15 amino acids. CDR3 nucleotides: TGCGCCAGCAGCTTTCAGGGACTGATCCCCGGGGAGCTGTTTTTT. This gives the protein CASSFQGLIPGELFF.

V is TRBV6-5 and J is TRBJ2-1; no clear D. With 6 bases removed from V and 1 base from J, the gap between germline ends came to 7 bases. CDR1 MNHEY and CDR2 SVGAGI come from the germline V gene. CDR3 length: 13 amino acids. In DNA, the CDR3 is TGTGCCAGCAGGGAATCATCCTACAATGAGCAGTTCTTC. This gives the protein CASRESSYNEQFF.

The chain uses TRBV5-1 and TRBJ2-3; D is perhaps TRBD1 or TRBD2 (6 bases each). The V end was cut by 4 bases, the J end by 0 bases, with 15 bases between. The germline V gene has CDR1 SGHRS and CDR2 YFSETQ. The CDR3 runs to 16 residues. CDR3 nucleotides: TGCGCCAGCAGCGGACGAGGGGGGTCTAGCACAGATACGCAGTATTTT. The encoded protein is CASSGRGGSSTDTQYF.

The genes are TRBV30 and TRBJ1-1; D is ambiguous. Germline CDR1 is GTSNPN and CDR2 is SVGIG (reference sequence). CDR3 length: 15 residues. Deletions cut 1 base from V and 0 bases from J, with 12 bases between. The CDR3 nucleotides read TGTGCCTGGAGTGAGACTAGTAAGATGAACACTGAAGCTTTCTTT. Amino acids: CAWSETSKMNTEAFF.

The chain has TRBV6-5 and TRBJ1-2; 9 positions match TRBD1. The V and J ends lost 2 bases and 2 bases, in that order; junction bases with no gene match: 6. Germline CDR1 and CDR2: MNHEY and SVGAGI. The CDR3 covers 16 residues. CDR3 sequence (DNA): TGTGCCAGCAGTTACGCTCAGGACAGGGGAAACTATGGCTACACCTTC. The encoded protein is CASSYAQDRGNYGYTF.

This clone was found once. This rearrangement joins TRBV12-1 to TRBJ2-1; the table's D call, TRBD2, was not checked against the DNA. TRBV12-1 is an annotated pseudogene. This CDR3 comprises 11 residues. CDR3 bases: TGTGCCAGCAGCTCGGGGGGTGAGCAGTTCTTC. It yields the protein CASSSGGEQFF.

The chain has TRBV12-5 and TRBJ2-7; D is undetermined. Per germline, CDR1 LGHNT and CDR2 FRNRAP. V lost 1 base and J lost 6, with 10 bases in between. The CDR3 is 13 amino acids. The DNA of the CDR3 is TGTGCTAGTGGTTTGGGACAATCTCTCGAGCAGTACTTC. It specifies CASGLGQSLEQYF.

This chain uses TRBV6-5 with TRBJ2-2, with D hard to call. With 5 bases removed from V and 5 bases from J, the gap between germline ends came to 9 bases. Germline-derived CDR1 and CDR2 are MNHEY and SVGAGI. This CDR3 has 13 residues. CDR3 protein: CASSPNWTGELFF. In DNA form, the CDR3 reads TGTGCCAGCAGTCCCAACTGGACCGGGGAGCTGTTTTTT.

This clone was found once. The chain is built from TRBV5-4 and TRBJ1-5; D is undetermined. V was pared by 4 bases and J by 6 bases, with 17 bases between. Germline V gives CDR1 SGHNT, CDR2 YYREEE (reference sequence). The CDR3 is made up of 15 amino acids. The CDR3 sequence is CASSQERDGSQPQHF. DNA of the CDR3: TGTGCCAGCAGCCAAGAGAGGGATGGGAGTCAGCCCCAGCATTTT.

The chain couples TRBV2 to TRBJ2-7, with 8 bases fitting TRBD1. Germline V gene data show CDR1 as SNHLY and CDR2 as FYNNEI. V shed 4 bases and J 4 bases; nucleotides not matched to a gene: 0. The CDR3 has 12 residues. The CDR3 DNA sequence: TGTGCCAGCAGTGGGACAGGGTACGAGCAGTACTTC. Its protein product is CASSGTGYEQYF.

The V and J genes are TRBV12-5 and TRBJ2-7; the match to TRBD1 covers 7 bases. This CDR3 spans 17 amino acids. The ends lost 6 bases at V and 0 bases at J; junction bases unmatched: 14. Germline loops: CDR1 LGHNT, CDR2 FRNRAP. For the CDR3, the DNA is TGTGCTAGTGGCTCGGGACAGCCCGTTATTTACTCCTACGAGCAGTACTTC. This gives the protein CASGSGQPVIYSYEQYF.

J is TRBJ2-1 and V is TRBV15; TRBD2 matches 14 bases. This CDR3 region has 16 residues. Germline values: CDR1 LNHNV, CDR2 YYDKDF (reference sequence). Unmatched junction bases numbered 6, after V lost 6 bases and J lost 5 bases. Written as DNA, the CDR3 is TGTGCCACCAGACGTACGACTAGCGGGGGGGACAATGAGCAGTTCTTC. Its translation: CATRRTTSGGDNEQFF. The variable domain in full, with the rest retrieved from reference TRBV15 and TRBJ2-1, is DAMVIQNPRYQVTQFGKPVTLSCSQTLNHNVMYWYQQKSSQAPKLLFHYYDKDFNNEADTPDNFQSRRPNTSFCFLDIRSPGLGDTAMYLCATRRTTSGGDNEQFFGPGTRLTVL.

This clone counts as medium-sized. The sample contains more than one DNA sequence encoding this CDR3. This chain uses TRBV5-1 with TRBJ1-2; a weak D match, TRBD1 (6 bases). The CDR3 contains 13 residues. V lost 3 bases to trimming and J lost 4 bases, with 10 bases between them. Germline assignment: CDR1 SGHRS and CDR2 YFSETQ. The CDR3 sequence is CASSWDKSYGYTF. Written as DNA, the CDR3 is TGCGCCAGCAGCTGGGACAAGAGCTATGGCTACACCTTC.

This clone was counted a few times. The rearrangement joins TRBV5-5 to TRBJ1-2; tentatively, D is TRBD1 (5 bases). Germline CDR1 is SGHKS and CDR2 is YYEKEE (reference sequence). CDR3 length: 16 amino acids. The germline V and J ends were trimmed by 4 bases and 8 bases, with 24 bases remaining between them. Here the CDR3 DNA reads TGTGCCAGCAGCCAAGCGGCGAGGGCAGAGGGGCGCGGCTACACCTTC. Translation gives CASSQAARAEGRGYTF.

CDR3 in amino acids: CASSLSGHNSPLHF. The DNA of the CDR3 is TGTGCCAGCAGTTTGTCAGGGCATAATTCACCCCTCCACTTT. J is TRBJ1-6 and V is TRBV27; possible D gene TRBD1, 5 bases. Germline V lookup: CDR1 MNHEY, CDR2 SMNVEV (reference sequence). V was shortened by 3 bases and J by 5 bases, with 8 bases between the two germline ends. The CDR3 is 14 amino acids.

The chain employs TRBV5-6 and TRBJ1-2; D unclear. Germline V gene data show CDR1 as SGHDT and CDR2 as YYEEEE. Between the trimmed V and J ends, which lost 0 bases and 5 bases, there was a span of 2 bases. This CDR3 has 11 residues. CDR3 sequence reads: CASSLEYGYTF. In DNA form, the CDR3 reads TGTGCCAGCAGCTTGGAATATGGCTACACCTTC.

A single count supports this clone. The CDR3 here is CASSRSASEQYF. The CDR3 region has the DNA TGTGCCAGCAGTAGATCGGCTAGCGAGCAGTACTTC. The chain recombines TRBV5-6 with TRBJ2-7; D ambiguous. This CDR3 has 12 residues. Trimming took 5 bases from V and 6 from J, leaving 12 bases between them. In germline, CDR1 is SGHDT, CDR2 YYEEEE.

The V gene is TRBV30, the J gene TRBJ2-3; perhaps TRBD2 as D (6 bases). V dropped 1 base and J dropped 5 bases, with 13 bases sitting between them. The CDR3 sequence is 14 residues long. Germline lookup yields CDR1 GTSNPN and CDR2 SVGIG (reference sequence). The CDR3 loop is CAWSANGGGDTQYF. For the CDR3, the DNA is TGTGCCTGGAGTGCGAACGGGGGAGGAGATACGCAGTATTTT.